This TCR beta chain was observed in a study of blood T cells in healthy people across ages (dated by TCRdb to about 2015). Regarding the research as a whole: In model experiments, template switching captured roughly one uniquely barcoded TCR beta cDNA molecule for every two T cells. For two donors (one aged 18 to 30 and one aged 80 or older), the study analyzed two additional independent replicas of 1 million unique cDNA reads from the same blood draw. Donors of different ages were randomly distributed across sequencing lanes to avoid experimental bias. Donors were grouped into four age groups: young (average roughly 17 years), middle-aged (roughly 38), aged (over 55) and long-lived (approximately 75). The study measured age-related changes in TCR beta repertoire diversity using deep sequencing normalized with unique cDNA molecular identifiers.

The CDR1 and CDR2 encoded by the germline V gene (reference sequence) are LGHDT and YNNKEL. The CDR3 goes from the cysteine to the phenylalanine over 13 residues. CDR3 DNA is the only sequence kept; it has 39 bases, read in frame from the first base. A distance of 9 bases separates the germline ends of V and J, which lose 4 bases and 2 bases respectively. Findings and caveats that apply to the study as a whole: Estimates of total diversity based on one million sequenced T cells were considered lower bounds and underestimates. As age increased, observed TCR beta diversity per million T cells dropped in a roughly linear way, and a significant reduction was already evident by age 40. Because profiling used bulk unsorted PBMCs, naive and antigen-experienced compartments could not be compared conclusively. Observed TCR beta diversity correlated strongly with the percentage of naive T cells measured by flow cytometry. Because the CMV infection status of the donors was unknown, age-related changes in expanded clonotypes may potentially have been confounded. Compared with the aged group, more naive CD4+ T cells, fewer expanded clones and increased TCR diversity were shown by the long-lived group, suggesting age selection.

As regards this clonotype: The antigen this receptor binds is unknown. No clone much larger than this one lies a single base away; base qualities are absent.

The 35 to 40 donors, aged about 6 to 95 years, were systemically healthy Caucasian individuals from Russia. Approximately 9.7 milliliters of peripheral blood were drawn from each donor into EDTA-treated Vacutainer tubes. Ficoll-Paque density-gradient centrifugation was used to isolate PBMCs, with at least 6 million per sample. Total RNA was extracted from PBMCs with Trizol reagent, with at least 5.5 micrograms obtained per sample. For every donor, flow cytometry on a PBMC aliquot measured the percentage of naive CD45RAhigh/CD27high T cells. The method was 5' RACE. TCRdb lists the instrument as Illumina HiSeq 2500. A second PCR of roughly 7 to 11 cycles was performed with a sample-barcoded 5' primer and a J-beta primer mix. Each TCR beta cDNA molecule received a unique molecular identifier from a template-switch 5' adaptor carrying 12 random nucleotides. Each sample yielded at least 2.5 million CDR3-containing paired-end reads. First-strand cDNA synthesis was performed from all RNA using the Mint cDNA synthesis kit, with priming by a TRBC-specific oligonucleotide. Following uracil-DNA glycosylase treatment, a first 18-cycle PCR with universal primers M1SS and BC2_uni_R was performed on all cDNA. Processing in the source paper ran as follows. For normalization, 1 million high-quality reads, each with a distinct molecular identifier, were randomly selected from each sample. Reads with shared molecular identifiers were discarded instead of being binned into consensus sequences. MiTCR, with a Q25 quality threshold and the strictest error-elimination algorithm, was used for CDR3 identification, clonotype clustering and error correction. Lower-bound total TCR beta diversity was estimated with a nonparametric unseen species model using Euler transformation. TCRdb's own reprocessing of the public reads used fastp at Q25 and MiXCR and kept productive beta chains. Under each unique CDR3 protein, matching rows form one entry showing the most common genes and DNA. These V and J calls originate from TCRdb's pipeline instead of the authors' own analysis. This sample comprises about 720,000 distinct CDR3 sequences, about a fifth of them detected only once. About 22% of the sample rests with the top ten.

The material sequenced was blood. The chain employs TRBV3-1 and TRBJ2-7; there is no confident call for the D gene. The TCR comes from a man in his 70s in good health. This receptor has the CDR3 CASSPSQPYEQYF. The bases are TGTGCCAGCAGCCCCTCCCAACCCTACGAGCAGTACTTC.